This T cell receptor beta chain was captured in a study of vaccination and CD4 T cells after COVID-19. In its sample, this clonotype was seen once. Its antigen is undetermined. V gave up 3 bases and J gave up 4 bases, with 7 bases separating them. CDR1 is SGHTA, CDR2 FQGTGA, per germline. This CDR3 comprises 13 residues. The treatment here: approximately nine-day PBMC culture with coronavirus spike peptide pools or control peptides (ViraFEST assay). The Oncomine TCR Beta short-read assay was applied to DNA of cultured CD4+ T cells. TCRdb ran MiXCR on the PCR reads and lists one entry per CDR3 protein. The top ten hold over 8% of the sample, which has around 18,000 distinct CDR3 sequences, less than 60% seen once.

The sequence was obtained from a human donor who had recovered from COVID-19. The J gene is TRBJ2-1, the V gene TRBV7-3; D unresolved. The sequenced material came from CD4+ T cells from blood, cultured in vitro. The CDR3 sequence: CASSFSGYNEQFF. The DNA for the CDR3 is TGTGCCAGCAGCTTCTCCGGTTACAATGAGCAGTTCTTC.